The 24 T cell receptor beta chains below come from one sample, sequenced in a study of PD-1 blockade in classical Hodgkin lymphoma. Using immunoSEQ multiplex PCR, the repertoire was profiled, and TCRdb retains in-frame clones only, with some absent. Among 30,000 to 35,000 clones listed, 80% to 95% were seen once. Every single patient, without exception, relapsed after autologous stem cell transplantation, and brentuximab vedotin exposure varied. The CD4+ T cells used were purified from thawed PBMCs through magnetic negative selection. Here the sequenced sample was CD4+ T cells from blood, taken at baseline. The receptor source for this set is a human donor with classical Hodgkin lymphoma.

The V gene is TRBV6-5, the J gene TRBJ2-1; 7 bases fit TRBD1. V was clipped by 2 bases and J by 2 bases; unmatched bases: 0. Germline loops: CDR1 MNHEY, CDR2 SVGAGI. The CDR3 contains 14 residues. CDR3 in DNA: TGTGCCAGCAGTTACGGACAGGCCTACAATGAGCAGTTCTTC. This codes for CASSYGQAYNEQFF.

This chain connects TRBV30 to TRBJ1-2; D gene ambiguous. CDR1 GTSNPN and CDR2 SVGIG come from the germline V gene (reference sequence). The V gene lost 4 bases and the J gene lost 4 bases, with 10 bases spanning the gap. This CDR3 has 12 amino acids. Here the CDR3 DNA reads TGTGCCTGGAATGAGGGCTGCTATGGCTACACCTTC. The encoded protein is CAWNEGCYGYTF.

This clone showed up just once. The rearrangement uses TRBV18 and TRBJ2-7, with 9 bases fitting TRBD2. Looked up from germline, CDR1 is KGHSH and CDR2 is LQKENI. The CDR3 is made up of 16 amino acids. Trimming took 4 bases from V and 3 from J; bases not matched to a gene: 10. CDR3 protein: CASSRELAGGIYEQYF. Here the CDR3 DNA reads TGTGCCAGCTCACGCGAACTAGCGGGTGGGATCTACGAGCAGTACTTC.

The gene calls are TRBV7-9 and TRBJ1-6, with 7 bases identical to TRBD1. The J segment lost 11 bases and the V segment lost 2 bases, leaving 6 bases of the junction unmatched. The germline CDR1 and CDR2 sequences are SEHNR and FQNEAQ (reference sequence). CDR3 length equals 14 residues. For the CDR3, the DNA is TGTGCCAGCAGCTTAACGGACAGGCGGACACCCCTCCACTTT. It yields the protein CASSLTDRRTPLHF.

This clone was seen only a few times. J is TRBJ1-5 and V is TRBV14, with D perhaps matching TRBD1 (5 bases). Between the trimmed V and J ends, which lost 2 bases and 11 bases, there was a span of 13 bases. The CDR3 totals 13 residues. CDR1 is SGHDN and CDR2 is FVKESK in the germline V gene. CDR3 coding DNA: TGTGCCAGCAGCCAACAGGGTTCCCCAGCCCAGCATTTT. It codes for CASSQQGSPAQHF. The entire variable domain, with the rest obtained from reference TRBV14 and TRBJ1-5, is as follows: EAGVTQFPSHSVIEKGQTVTLRCDPISGHDNLYWYRRVMGKEIKFLLHFVKESKQDESGMPNNRFLAERTGGTYSTLKVQPAELEDSGVYFCASSQQGSPAQHFGDGTRLSIL.

J is TRBJ1-5 and V is TRBV19, with 8 bases lining up with TRBD1. J gave up 0 bases and V 9 bases, and 10 bases lay outside the gene matches. CDR1 LNHDA and CDR2 SQIVND come from the germline V gene (reference sequence). The CDR3 runs to 16 residues. This chain's CDR3 is CASKGQGYYSNQPQHF. The CDR3 DNA reads as TGTGCCAGCAAAGGACAGGGCTACTATAGCAATCAGCCCCAGCATTTT.

The chain couples TRBV27 to TRBJ2-5; 7 bases map to TRBD2. CDR3 length: 13 amino acids. V gave up 3 bases and J gave up 5 bases; unmatched junction bases: 3. In germline, CDR1 is MNHEY, CDR2 SMNVEV (reference sequence). The CDR3 DNA is TGTGCCAGCAGTTTTGGGGGAGGGGAGACCCAGTACTTC. It specifies CASSFGGGETQYF.

The V call is TRBV6-1, the J call TRBJ2-2; D not resolved. Germline loops: CDR1 MNHNS, CDR2 SASEGT. Trimming took 5 bases from V and 4 from J, leaving 5 bases between them. This CDR3 is built from 12 residues. The CDR3 spells CASSSVTGELFF. In DNA, the CDR3 is TGTGCCAGCAGTTCCGTCACCGGGGAGCTGTTTTTT.

CDR3 loop: CASSLEGSNYEQYF. The CDR3 DNA sequence: TGCGCCAGCAGCTTGGAAGGATCCAACTACGAGCAGTACTTC. This chain joins TRBV5-1 and TRBJ2-7; D unclear. CDR3 length: 14 amino acids. The V gene's germline CDR1 is SGHRS and CDR2 YFSETQ. The V gene lost 0 bases and the J gene lost 3 bases, with 10 bases spanning the gap. Full variable domain (outside the CDR3, taken from reference TRBV5-1 and TRBJ2-7): KAGVTQTPRYLIKTRGQQVTLSCSPISGHRSVSWYQQTPGQGLQFLFEYFSETQRNKGNFPGRFSGRQFSNSRSEMNVSTLELGDSALYLCASSLEGSNYEQYFGPGTRLTVT.

This sequence joins TRBV6-5 and TRBJ1-2; D perhaps matches TRBD1 (6 bases). CDR1 MNHEY and CDR2 SVGAGI come from the germline V gene. The CDR3 extends over 15 amino acids. V dropped 5 bases and J dropped 4 bases, with 17 bases sitting between them. CDR3 coding DNA: TGTGCCAGCAGTGCCTCGGGGGGCGCGGGCTATGGCTACACCTTC. Encoded protein: CASSASGGAGYGYTF.

The chain has TRBV4-1 and TRBJ2-7; 7 positions agree with TRBD1. The CDR3 is 14 residues long. V gave up 4 bases and J gave up 6 bases; unmatched junction bases: 9. Germline CDR1 is MGHRA and CDR2 is YSYEKL. The CDR3 DNA follows: TGCGCCAGCAGCCGACAGACAGGGTCCGCCGAGCAGTACTTC. This gives the protein CASSRQTGSAEQYF.

In its sample, this clone was seen once. The gene calls are TRBV29-1 and TRBJ1-2; unclear D gene. Germline V gives CDR1 SQVTM, CDR2 ANQGSEA. The CDR3 consists of 11 residues. Trimming took 4 bases from V and 8 from J, leaving 11 bases between them. The CDR3 reads CSVGAQTGYTF. The CDR3 DNA reads TGCAGCGTTGGTGCACAGACCGGCTACACCTTC.

V usage is TRBV28 and J usage is TRBJ2-3, with TRBD2 as a possible D gene (6 bases). Per germline, CDR1 MDHEN and CDR2 SYDVKM. This CDR3 comprises 15 residues. The ends were cut back, 0 bases at V and 1 base at J, with 8 bases in the middle. The CDR3 DNA reads TGTGCCAGCAGTTTATGGCGGGACGGCACAGATACGCAGTATTTT. This gives the protein CASSLWRDGTDTQYF.

The V and J genes are TRBV29-1 and TRBJ2-1; 8 nucleotides line up with TRBD1. The germline CDR1 and CDR2 sequences are SQVTM and ANQGSEA. This CDR3 has 13 amino acids. The V and J ends lost 7 bases and 5 bases, in that order; junction bases with no gene match: 7. In DNA, the CDR3 is TGCAGCGCCAGACAGGGGCTAAACAATGAGCAGTTCTTC. Protein product: CSARQGLNNEQFF.

The chain carries TRBV15 and TRBJ2-1; D unresolved. Deletions cut 1 base from V and 8 bases from J, with 9 bases between. This CDR3 is 13 amino acids long. CDR1 LNHNV and CDR2 YYDKDF come from the germline V gene (reference sequence). CDR3 protein: CATSRGQGDEQFF. In DNA form, the CDR3 reads TGTGCCACCAGCAGAGGACAAGGTGATGAGCAGTTCTTC.

The rearrangement uses TRBV7-8 and TRBJ2-7, with TRBD1 matching over 8 bases. In germline, CDR1 is SGHVS, CDR2 FQNEAQ. V was clipped by 3 bases and J by 0 bases; unmatched bases: 13. The CDR3 length is 18 residues. CDR3 bases: TGTGCCAGCAGCTTCGGCAGGGGGCTTACGGCCAGCTCCTACGAGCAGTACTTC. It yields the protein CASSFGRGLTASSYEQYF.

This chain links TRBV30 with TRBJ2-2; no definite D call. CDR3 length: 15 residues. Germline assignment: CDR1 GTSNPN and CDR2 SVGIG (reference sequence). Deletions cut 5 bases from V and 4 bases from J, with 17 bases between. This CDR3 is CAWWPDGLITGELFF. The DNA of the CDR3 is TGTGCCTGGTGGCCGGACGGTTTGATCACCGGGGAGCTGTTTTTT.

Only a few counts were recorded for this clone. The V call is TRBV10-1, the J call TRBJ1-5; D ambiguous. The CDR3 sequence is 15 residues long. Germline V gene sequence: CDR1 WNHNN, CDR2 SYGVQD (reference sequence). V shed 0 bases and J shed 8 bases, with 14 bases lying between them. Here the CDR3 reads CASSESEARVEPQHF. The CDR3 region has the DNA TGCGCCAGCAGTGAGTCAGAAGCGAGGGTAGAGCCCCAGCATTTT.

This clone was seen just once. J is TRBJ2-2 and V is TRBV29-1, with 8 bases lining up with TRBD2. The V and J ends lost 6 bases and 6 bases, in that order; junction bases with no gene match: 9. Germline V gives CDR1 SQVTM, CDR2 ANQGSEA. This CDR3 is built from 14 residues. The CDR3 bases are TGCAGCGTACGCCCAGCGGGAGTGGCCGGGGAGCTGTTTTTT. As protein: CSVRPAGVAGELFF.

The chain employs TRBV4-2 and TRBJ1-4, with no clear D. CDR3 length: 17 residues. Germline values: CDR1 LGHNA, CDR2 YNFKEQ. Trimming removed 4 bases from V and 4 bases from J, with 19 bases in between. In nucleotides, the CDR3 is TGTGCCAGCAGCCGCACCATTCCGACCGTCTATAATGAAAAACTGTTTTTT. Translation: CASSRTIPTVYNEKLFF.

The chain joins TRBV11-2 to TRBJ2-5; the D gene is possibly TRBD2 (7 bases). The CDR3 contains 14 residues. From germline, CDR1 is SGHAT and CDR2 FQNNGV. Trimming removed 5 bases from V and 5 bases from J, with 15 bases in between. CDR3 DNA sequence: TGTGCCAGCAGCCAGCGAAGGGGGGGGGAGACCCAGTACTTC. Amino acids: CASSQRRGGETQYF. Supplemented by reference TRBV11-2 and TRBJ2-5, the full variable domain reads EAGVAQSPRYKIIEKRQSVAFWCNPISGHATLYWYQQILGQGPKLLIQFQNNGVVDDSQLPKDRFSAERLKGVDSTLKIQPAKLEDSAVYLCASSQRRGGETQYFGPGTRLLVL.

This clone was observed once. The chain carries TRBV28 and TRBJ2-3; 7 positions agree with TRBD2. Trimming at V came to 3 bases and at J to 1 base, leaving 1 base not matched to a gene. Looked up from germline, CDR1 is MDHEN and CDR2 is SYDVKM. This CDR3 is built from 14 residues. CDR3 loop: CASSLGGGTDTQYF. CDR3 DNA sequence: TGTGCCAGCAGTTTGGGGGGGGGCACAGATACGCAGTATTTT.

The gene calls are TRBV5-8 and TRBJ1-2; no clear D gene. The V and J ends lost 4 bases and 2 bases respectively, with 12 bases between them. CDR3 length: 14 amino acids. The germline V gene has CDR1 SGHTS and CDR2 YDEGEE. CDR3 in amino acids: CASSHTLRNYGYTF. The CDR3, as DNA: TGTGCCAGCAGCCATACGCTGCGAAACTATGGCTACACCTTC.

This chain links TRBV7-9 with TRBJ2-5; D not certain. Trimming shortened V by 1 base and J by 6 bases, and 24 bases separated the two germline ends. Germline V gene lookup returns CDR1 SEHNR and CDR2 FQNEAQ (reference sequence). The CDR3 contains 18 residues. CDR3 sequence: CASSLVSYRVSRPQTQYF. Here the CDR3 DNA reads TGTGCCAGCAGCTTAGTTTCCTATCGCGTCAGCCGTCCCCAGACCCAGTACTTC. The variable domain in full, completed from reference TRBV7-9 and TRBJ2-5, reads DTGVSQNPRHKITKRGQNVTFRCDPISEHNRLYWYRQTLGQGPEFLTYFQNEAQLEKSRLLSDRFSAERPKGSFSTLEIQRTEQGDSAMYLCASSLVSYRVSRPQTQYFGPGTRLLVL.